This TCR beta chain is drawn from a study of blood T cell repertoires in COVID-19. For the study at large: The samples span acute and convalescent COVID-19 from the United States, Italy and Spain.

Source study methods: Scientists estimated how many nucleated cells there were by amplifying reference gene primers. Repertoires were generated with immunoSEQ multiplex PCR, while TCRdb's copy carries only in-frame clones and drops some. The DNA was the basis for D and trimming; V, J and clone size are from that table. The sample holds tens of thousands of clones, around 90% seen once. There are 15 residues in the CDR3. The germline V gene encodes CDR1 MGHRA and CDR2 YSYEKL. Between the trimmed V and J ends, which lost 6 bases and 0 bases, there was a span of 12 bases. V usage is TRBV4-1 and J usage is TRBJ1-5; tentative D call: TRBD1 (5 bases). The sequenced sample was peripheral blood. This clonotype was sampled from a man in his 60s with active COVID-19. CDR3 in amino acids: CASRKGTHSNQPQHF. The CDR3 region has the DNA TGCGCCAGCAGGAAGGGGACTCATAGCAATCAGCCCCAGCATTTT.